Presented here are 17 T cell receptor beta chains from one specimen sequenced in a study of blood T cell repertoires in COVID-19. Clones were read by immunoSEQ multiplex PCR, and TCRdb kept only the in-frame ones, dropping some. The sample records 350,000 to 450,000 clones, approximately 91% being singletons. Material: PBMCs or T cells enriched from blood (not recorded which). The source is a woman between 35 and 50 years old who had been exposed to COVID-19.

The gene calls are TRBV24-1 and TRBJ2-1, with 8 bases that match TRBD2. Germline trimming cut 1 base from V and 4 bases from J; bases unmatched to any gene: 5. The CDR3 length is 16 residues. CDR1 KGHDR and CDR2 SFDVKD come from the germline V gene. CDR3: CATSDFGAGVYNEQFF. CDR3 nucleotide sequence: TGTGCCACCAGTGATTTCGGAGCGGGGGTGTACAATGAGCAGTTCTTC.

V gene TRBV5-6 combines with J gene TRBJ1-1; D is uncertain. CDR1 is SGHDT and CDR2 is YYEEEE in the germline V gene. Trimming stripped 2 bases from V and 5 bases from J, with 7 bases between. The CDR3 totals 12 residues. CDR3 DNA: TGTGCCAGCAGCTTCGGAGGGACTGAAGCTTTCTTT. This codes for CASSFGGTEAFF.

This chain links TRBV6-2 or TRBV6-3 with TRBJ1-2; 8 bases are shared with TRBD1. Germline V lookup: CDR1 MNHEY, CDR2 SVGEGT. V shed 6 bases, J shed 7 bases, and the junction held 7 bases outside the gene matches. The CDR3 has 13 amino acids. DNA of the CDR3: TGTGCCAGCAGCACCAGGGGGCGCGGTGGCTACACCTTC. Translated: CASSTRGRGGYTF.

This chain uses TRBV19 with TRBJ2-7, with 13 bases fitting TRBD2. CDR3 length: 18 residues. Trimming took 7 bases from V and 3 from J; bases not matched to a gene: 15. Germline lookup yields CDR1 LNHDA and CDR2 SQIVND (reference sequence). The CDR3 bases are TGTGCCAGTACACAATCCGGGACTAGCGGGAATCCGTACTACGAGCAGTACTTC. It codes for CASTQSGTSGNPYYEQYF.

The chain employs TRBV6-6 and TRBJ1-1; D is possibly TRBD1 (6 bases). In germline, CDR1 is MNHNY, CDR2 SVGAGI (reference sequence). The CDR3 loop spans 14 amino acids. Trimming took off 0 bases at V and 6 bases at J, with 11 bases between the two ends. Here the CDR3 DNA reads TGTGCCAGCAGTTACTCGAAGGGGGGGCCTGAAGCTTTCTTT. This codes for CASSYSKGGPEAFF.

This clone was detected only once. The chain is built from TRBV5-1 and TRBJ1-6; 8 bases line up with TRBD1. There are 15 residues in the CDR3. V shed 4 bases, J shed 8 bases, and the junction held 8 bases outside the gene matches. Per the germline V gene, CDR1 is SGHRS and CDR2 is YFSETQ. This chain's CDR3 is CASSITGGRDSPLHF. CDR3 nucleotide sequence: TGCGCCAGCAGCATTACAGGGGGTCGGGATTCACCCCTCCACTTT.

The chain recombines TRBV27 with TRBJ1-2; D gene uncertain. This CDR3 comprises 15 residues. Germline V gene lookup returns CDR1 MNHEY and CDR2 SMNVEV (reference sequence). V lost 4 bases to trimming and J lost 0 bases, with 12 bases between them. The CDR3 loop is CASSSLEQANYGYTF. The CDR3 DNA reads as TGTGCCAGCAGTTCCCTAGAACAAGCTAACTATGGCTACACCTTC.

This clone was counted a few times. The rearrangement joins TRBV19 to TRBJ1-2; 12 bases are a match to TRBD1. The CDR3 is 13 residues long. V shed 10 bases, J shed 8 bases, and the junction held 8 bases outside the gene matches. Germline V lookup: CDR1 LNHDA, CDR2 SQIVND (reference sequence). The CDR3, as DNA: TGTGCCACTAGGGACAGGGGGCGACAAGGCTACACCTTC. Amino acid sequence: CATRDRGRQGYTF.

J is TRBJ1-5 and V is TRBV19; 8 nucleotides line up with TRBD1. Looked up from germline, CDR1 is LNHDA and CDR2 is SQIVND (reference sequence). With 4 bases clipped from V and 7 bases from J, the junction kept 3 bases outside the gene matches. The CDR3 extends over 13 amino acids. CDR3 region: CASSTGGRQPQHF. The CDR3 nucleotides read TGTGCCAGTAGTACAGGGGGCAGGCAGCCCCAGCATTTT.

In the case of this clone: Sequence at one end of the junction differs from germline and may be a read error. The V and J genes are TRBV4-1 and TRBJ1-1; D is undetermined. Germline V lookup: CDR1 MGHRA, CDR2 YSYEKL. The CDR3 has 16 residues. CDR3 region: CASRQALSNLNTEAFF. CDR3 bases: TGCGCCAGCAGACAAGCCCTTAGTAATTTGAACACTGAAGCTTTCTTT.

Remarks on this clone: Other DNA sequences from this sample encode an identical CDR3 as well. The chain joins TRBV7-8 to TRBJ1-1; D is undetermined. The CDR3 has 13 residues. Between the trimmed V and J ends, which lost 1 base and 1 base, there was a span of 4 bases. CDR1 and CDR2 from the germline V gene are SGHVS and FQNEAQ. The CDR3 reads CASSLGQNTEAFF. CDR3 bases: TGTGCCAGCAGCTTAGGTCAGAACACTGAAGCTTTCTTT.

The rearrangement joins TRBV5-6 to TRBJ1-5; the D gene is possibly TRBD1 (6 bases). CDR1 is SGHDT and CDR2 is YYEEEE in the germline V gene. V dropped 3 bases and J dropped 7 bases, with 14 bases sitting between them. The CDR3 contains 14 residues. The CDR3 DNA reads TGTGCCAGCAGCTCAACAGGGATTGCACAGCCCCAGCATTTT. Encoded protein: CASSSTGIAQPQHF.

The chain carries TRBV9 and TRBJ1-2, with 7 bases fitting TRBD1. The CDR3 is made up of 15 amino acids. The J segment lost 0 bases and the V segment lost 6 bases, leaving 8 bases of the junction unmatched. The V gene's germline CDR1 is SGDLS and CDR2 YYNGEE. CDR3 residues: CASTPGQQSNYGYTF. In nucleotides, the CDR3 is TGTGCCAGCACCCCGGGACAGCAATCTAACTATGGCTACACCTTC.

The CDR3 DNA follows: TGCGCCAGCAGAGAACGGGACAGCCTGAATGAAAAACTGTTTTTT. Amino acid sequence: CASRERDSLNEKLFF. The chain recombines TRBV5-1 with TRBJ1-4; TRBD1 agrees at 7 bases. CDR3 length: 15 amino acids. J gave up 5 bases and V 5 bases, and 9 bases lay outside the gene matches. CDR1 and CDR2 from the germline V gene are SGHRS and YFSETQ.

The chain carries TRBV29-1 and TRBJ1-5; D gene ambiguous. CDR3 length: 13 residues. The germline CDR1 and CDR2 sequences are SQVTM and ANQGSEA. V dropped 7 bases and J dropped 3 bases, with 13 bases sitting between them. The CDR3 loop reads CSAQYSLNQPQHF. As DNA, the CDR3 is TGCAGCGCTCAGTATAGCCTCAATCAGCCCCAGCATTTT.

The chain recombines TRBV6-4 with TRBJ1-1; D remains unclear. With 6 bases removed from V and 2 bases from J, the gap between germline ends came to 13 bases. Germline values: CDR1 MRHNA, CDR2 SNTAGT. CDR3 size: 14 residues. The DNA for the CDR3 is TGTGCCAGCAGAAGAGGGTCGGGTAACACTGAAGCTTTCTTT. Encoded protein: CASRRGSGNTEAFF.

This chain joins TRBV11-1 and TRBJ1-2; no clear D gene. The ends were cut back, 4 bases at V and 0 bases at J, with 15 bases in the middle. Germline values: CDR1 SGHAT, CDR2 FQDESV (reference sequence). The length of the CDR3 is 16 residues. CDR3 in DNA: TGTGCCAGCAGCTCCGAGAGGGTCGGGGCTAACTATGGCTACACCTTC. This translates into CASSSERVGANYGYTF.